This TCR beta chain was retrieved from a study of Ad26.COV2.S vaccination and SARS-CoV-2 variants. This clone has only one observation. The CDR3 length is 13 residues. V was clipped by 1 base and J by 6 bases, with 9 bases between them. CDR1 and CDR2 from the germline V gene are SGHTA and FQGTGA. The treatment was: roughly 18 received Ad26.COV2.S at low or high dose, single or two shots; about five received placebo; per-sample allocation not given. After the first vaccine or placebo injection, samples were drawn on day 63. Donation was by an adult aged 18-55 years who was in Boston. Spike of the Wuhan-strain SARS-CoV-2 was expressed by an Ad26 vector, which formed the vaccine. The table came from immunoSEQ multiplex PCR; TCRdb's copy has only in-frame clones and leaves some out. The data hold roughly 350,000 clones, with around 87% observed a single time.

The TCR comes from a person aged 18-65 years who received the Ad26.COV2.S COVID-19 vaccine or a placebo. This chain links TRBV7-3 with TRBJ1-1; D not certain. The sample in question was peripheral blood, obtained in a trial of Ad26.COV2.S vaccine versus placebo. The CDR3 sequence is CASSLIRSAEAFF. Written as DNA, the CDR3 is TGTGCCAGCAGCTTAATAAGGAGCGCTGAAGCTTTCTTT.